A single sample gave rise to the 14 T cell receptor beta chains below, sequenced in a study of T-cell reconstitution after alpha-beta-depleted transplantation in children. Preparation of the TCRbeta library used unique molecular identifiers. TCRdb reanalysed the PCR reads using MiXCR and keeps one entry per CDR3 protein. The data contain hundreds of thousands of distinct CDR3 sequences, less than 9% of them singletons. The sample in question was PBMCs, mostly from graft donor cells, obtained 180 days after TCRalphabeta/CD19-depleted stem cell transplant. Receptors were obtained from a male patient younger than 18 who had a stem cell transplant for acute lymphoblastic leukemia, so the T cells may come from the graft donor.

This clonotype was observed many times. The J gene is TRBJ1-2, the V gene TRBV12-3 or TRBV12-4; D gene ambiguous. V dropped 2 bases and J dropped 8 bases, with 9 bases sitting between them. The CDR3 has 12 amino acids. The CDR3 loop is CASSLYPEGYTF. In nucleotides, the CDR3 is TGTGCCAGCAGTTTATATCCGGAGGGCTACACCTTC.

This clonotype was seen at least ten times. The chain uses TRBV4-2 and TRBJ2-4; no definite D call. Germline V lookup: CDR1 LGHNA, CDR2 YNFKEQ. Trimming cost V 0 bases and J 6 bases, with 12 bases left between them. The CDR3 is 15 residues long. CDR3 sequence reads: CASSQEGPVTNIQYF. Written as DNA, the CDR3 is TGTGCCAGCAGCCAAGAAGGGCCGGTAACAAACATTCAGTACTTC.

This clonotype was seen ten or more times. This chain connects TRBV28 to TRBJ1-3; D remains ambiguous. V shed 6 bases and J shed 4 bases, with 10 bases lying between them. From germline, CDR1 is MDHEN and CDR2 SYDVKM. This CDR3 spans 13 amino acids. The CDR3 spells CASRREWGNTIYF. The CDR3, as DNA: TGTGCCAGCAGGAGGGAGTGGGGAAACACCATATATTTT.

This clonotype came up a few times. The chain carries TRBV9 and TRBJ1-1, with D hard to call. V lost 0 bases and J 3 bases, leaving 6 bases between the germline ends. The germline V gene encodes CDR1 SGDLS and CDR2 YYNGEE. The CDR3 is 13 residues long. CDR3 DNA sequence: TGTGCCAGCAGCGTAGAGATATACACTGAAGCTTTCTTT. It is translated as CASSVEIYTEAFF.

Notes on this clonotype: A much bigger clone sits one base away, suggesting this may be a read error. This CDR3 is missing its conserved last phenylalanine or tryptophan, likely due to a read error. The chain carries TRBV9 and TRBJ2-7; 7 nucleotides agree with TRBD2. The CDR3 consists of 15 residues. Germline-derived CDR1 and CDR2 are SGDLS and YYNGEE. V trimming: 0 bases; J trimming: 7 bases; junction bases outside the gene matches: 10. The CDR3 here is CASSVGRSGGGEQYL. DNA of the CDR3: TGTGCCAGCAGCGTAGGGCGCTCGGGGGGAGGGGAGCAGTACCTC.

This clonotype appeared many times. This chain links TRBV9 with TRBJ2-3; possibly TRBD2 for D (5 bases). The V gene's germline CDR1 is SGDLS and CDR2 YYNGEE. The ends were cut back, 4 bases at V and 2 bases at J, with 17 bases in the middle. The CDR3 contains 16 residues. This chain's CDR3 is CASSPRGSVTTDTQYF. The DNA for the CDR3 is TGTGCCAGCAGCCCCCGGGGTAGCGTGACCACAGATACGCAGTATTTT.

This clonotype was picked up many times. The chain uses TRBV19 and TRBJ1-2; 7 positions agree with TRBD1. Trimming at V came to 3 bases and at J to 4 bases, leaving 2 bases not matched to a gene. The CDR3 covers 13 residues. Germline values: CDR1 LNHDA, CDR2 SQIVND (reference sequence). The chain's CDR3 is CASSIRQGYGYTF. Here the CDR3 DNA reads TGTGCCAGTAGTATCCGACAGGGCTATGGCTACACCTTC.

This clonotype came up many times. V and J are TRBV13 and TRBJ2-7; TRBD2 matches at 9 bases. J gave up 0 bases and V 4 bases, and 10 bases lay outside the gene matches. Germline CDR1 reads PRHDT; CDR2 reads FYEKMQ (reference sequence). The CDR3 covers 17 residues. The CDR3 DNA reads TGTGCCAGCAGCTGGGGGACTAGCCTCTCGAGCTCCTACGAGCAGTACTTC. This gives the protein CASSWGTSLSSSYEQYF.

The sample holds many counts of this clonotype. The chain links TRBV10-3 to TRBJ1-4; TRBD1 matches 8 bases. V lost 4 bases to trimming and J lost 10 bases; unmatched junction nucleotides: 8. The CDR3 consists of 14 residues. The germline CDR1 and CDR2 sequences are ENHRY and SYGVKD. Here the CDR3 DNA reads TGTGCCATCAGTGGAGTACAGGGGGTTGGAAAACTGTTTTTT. Protein: CAISGVQGVGKLFF.

This clonotype was seen at least ten times. The genes are TRBV5-6 and TRBJ2-1; D not certain. V was trimmed by 6 bases and J by 0 bases, leaving 10 bases between them. The CDR3 spans 14 residues. The germline V gene encodes CDR1 SGHDT and CDR2 YYEEEE. The CDR3 loop reads CASTQVSSYNEQFF. CDR3 DNA sequence: TGTGCCAGCACCCAGGTTAGCTCCTACAATGAGCAGTTCTTC.

At least ten counts were recorded for this clonotype. This chain uses TRBV7-9 with TRBJ1-1; possible D gene TRBD1, 6 bases. Trimming cost V 5 bases and J 3 bases, with 13 bases left between them. The CDR3 consists of 14 residues. The germline V gene has CDR1 SEHNR and CDR2 FQNEAQ (reference sequence). The CDR3 spells CASSQGHGYTEAFF. The CDR3 DNA follows: TGTGCCAGCAGCCAGGGACACGGGTACACTGAAGCTTTCTTT.

This clonotype was seen ten or more times. The rearrangement links TRBV25-1 to TRBJ2-5; D is undetermined. Trimming shortened V by 4 bases and J by 4 bases, and 7 bases separated the two germline ends. Germline V CDR1 and CDR2: MGHDK, SYGVNS. This CDR3 has 12 amino acids. CDR3 amino acids: CASSGSSETQYF. CDR3 bases: TGTGCCAGCAGTGGGTCGTCAGAGACCCAGTACTTC.

This clonotype has ten or more counts. This chain connects TRBV20-1 to TRBJ1-1; tentatively, D is TRBD1 (5 bases). CDR1 DFQATT and CDR2 SNEGSKA come from the germline V gene (reference sequence). The CDR3 sequence is 12 residues long. V was cut by 3 bases and J by 6 bases, with 11 bases left in between. The CDR3 region is CSASMGDPEAFF. CDR3 nucleotides: TGCAGTGCTAGTATGGGGGATCCTGAAGCTTTCTTT.

On this clonotype: Just one base apart from a much larger clone, this may be a read error. The chain has TRBV7-3 and TRBJ1-2; 8 positions agree with TRBD1. This CDR3 has 14 amino acids. Germline lookup yields CDR1 SGHTA and CDR2 FQGTGA. The CDR3 sequence: CASSFSGGGDGFTF. The CDR3 region has the DNA TGTGCCAGCAGCTTTTCAGGGGGCGGAGATGGCTTCACCTTC.